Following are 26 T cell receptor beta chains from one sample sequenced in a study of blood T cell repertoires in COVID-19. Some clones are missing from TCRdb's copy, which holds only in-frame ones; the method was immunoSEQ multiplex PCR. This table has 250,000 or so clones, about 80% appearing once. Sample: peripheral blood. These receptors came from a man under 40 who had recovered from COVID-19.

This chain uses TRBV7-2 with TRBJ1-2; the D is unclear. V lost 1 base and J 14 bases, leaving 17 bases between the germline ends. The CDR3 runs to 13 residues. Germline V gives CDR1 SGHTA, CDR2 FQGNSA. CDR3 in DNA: TGTGCCAGCAGCTTAGAACAGATGTCCTGGCCGACCTTC. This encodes CASSLEQMSWPTF. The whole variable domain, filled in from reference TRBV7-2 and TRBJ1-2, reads GAGVSQSPSNKVTEKGKDVELRCDPISGHTALYWYRQSLGQGLEFLIYFQGNSAPDKSGLPSDRFSAERTGGSVSTLTIQRTQQEDSAVYLCASSLEQMSWPTFGSGTRLTVV.

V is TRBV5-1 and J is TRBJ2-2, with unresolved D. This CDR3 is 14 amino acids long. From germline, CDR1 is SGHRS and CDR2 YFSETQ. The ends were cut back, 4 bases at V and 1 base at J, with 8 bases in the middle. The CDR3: CASSESGNTGELFF. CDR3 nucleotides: TGCGCCAGCAGCGAGTCAGGGAACACCGGGGAGCTGTTTTTT.

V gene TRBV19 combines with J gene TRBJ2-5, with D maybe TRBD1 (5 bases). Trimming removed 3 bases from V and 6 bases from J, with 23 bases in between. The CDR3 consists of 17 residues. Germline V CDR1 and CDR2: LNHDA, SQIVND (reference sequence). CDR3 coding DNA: TGTGCCAGTAGTATCGATGGTAGTGGGCAGGGCCTACAGACCCAGTACTTC. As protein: CASSIDGSGQGLQTQYF.

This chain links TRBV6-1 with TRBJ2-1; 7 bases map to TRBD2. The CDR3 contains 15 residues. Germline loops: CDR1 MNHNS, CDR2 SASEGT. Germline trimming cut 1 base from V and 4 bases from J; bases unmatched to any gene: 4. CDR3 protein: CASSEVAGVYNEQFF. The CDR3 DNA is TGTGCCAGCAGTGAAGTCGCGGGGGTGTACAATGAGCAGTTCTTC.

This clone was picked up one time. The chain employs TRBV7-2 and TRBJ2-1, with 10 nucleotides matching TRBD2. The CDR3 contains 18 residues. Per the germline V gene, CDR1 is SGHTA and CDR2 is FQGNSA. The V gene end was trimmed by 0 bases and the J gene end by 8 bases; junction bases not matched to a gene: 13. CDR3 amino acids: CASSLAVRGAGGPHEQFF. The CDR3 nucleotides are TGTGCCAGCAGCTTAGCCGTAAGGGGAGCGGGGGGGCCCCATGAGCAGTTCTTC.

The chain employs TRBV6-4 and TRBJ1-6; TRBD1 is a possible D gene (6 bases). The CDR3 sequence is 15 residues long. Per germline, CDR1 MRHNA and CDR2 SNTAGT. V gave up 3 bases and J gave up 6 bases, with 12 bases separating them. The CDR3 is CASSEGEDSNSPLHF. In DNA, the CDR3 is TGTGCCAGCAGTGAGGGTGAGGACAGTAATTCACCCCTCCACTTT.

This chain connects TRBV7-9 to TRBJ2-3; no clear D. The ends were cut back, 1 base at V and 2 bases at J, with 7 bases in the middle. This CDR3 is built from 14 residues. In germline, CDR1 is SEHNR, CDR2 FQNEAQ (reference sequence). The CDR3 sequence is CASSLGAVTDTQYF. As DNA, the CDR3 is TGTGCCAGCAGCTTAGGGGCAGTCACAGATACGCAGTATTTT.

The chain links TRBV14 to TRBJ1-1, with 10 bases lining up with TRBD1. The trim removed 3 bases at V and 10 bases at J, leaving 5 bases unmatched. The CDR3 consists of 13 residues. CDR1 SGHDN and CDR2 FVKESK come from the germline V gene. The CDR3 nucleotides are TGTGCCAGCAGCCAGGACAGGGGGTTGGGAGCTTTCTTT. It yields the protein CASSQDRGLGAFF. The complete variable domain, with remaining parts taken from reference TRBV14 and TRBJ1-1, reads EAGVTQFPSHSVIEKGQTVTLRCDPISGHDNLYWYRRVMGKEIKFLLHFVKESKQDESGMPNNRFLAERTGGTYSTLKVQPAELEDSGVYFCASSQDRGLGAFFGQGTRLTVV.

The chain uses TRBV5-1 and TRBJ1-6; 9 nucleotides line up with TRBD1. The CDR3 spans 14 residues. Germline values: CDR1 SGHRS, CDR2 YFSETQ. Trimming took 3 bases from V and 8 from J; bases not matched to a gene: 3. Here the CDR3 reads CASSYRQGDSPLHF. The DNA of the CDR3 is TGCGCCAGCAGCTATAGACAGGGGGATTCACCCCTCCACTTT.

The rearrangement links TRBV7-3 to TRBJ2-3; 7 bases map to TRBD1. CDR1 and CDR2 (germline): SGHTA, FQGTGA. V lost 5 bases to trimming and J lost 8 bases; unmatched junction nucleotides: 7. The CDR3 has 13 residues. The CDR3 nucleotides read TGTGCCAGCAGCCCGGGACAGCTGGGTACGCAGTATTTT. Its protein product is CASSPGQLGTQYF.

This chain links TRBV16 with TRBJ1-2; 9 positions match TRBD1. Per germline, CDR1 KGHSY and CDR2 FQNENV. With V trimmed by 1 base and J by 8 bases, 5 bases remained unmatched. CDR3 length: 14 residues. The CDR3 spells CASSQFTGGGGYTF. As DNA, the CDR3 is TGTGCCAGCAGCCAATTTACAGGGGGCGGCGGCTACACCTTC.

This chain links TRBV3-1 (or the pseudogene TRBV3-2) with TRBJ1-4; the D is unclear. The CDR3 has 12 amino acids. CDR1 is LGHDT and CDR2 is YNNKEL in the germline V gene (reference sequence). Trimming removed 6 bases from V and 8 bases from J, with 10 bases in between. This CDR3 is CASSAIGEKLFF. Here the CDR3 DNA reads TGTGCCAGCAGTGCTATCGGGGAAAAACTGTTTTTT.

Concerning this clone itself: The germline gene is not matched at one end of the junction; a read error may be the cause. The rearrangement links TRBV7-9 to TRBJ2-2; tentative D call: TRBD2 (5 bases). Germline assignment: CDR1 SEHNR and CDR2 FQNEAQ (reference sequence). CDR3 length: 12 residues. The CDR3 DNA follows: TGTGCCAGCAGATTAGGGTACCGGGGAGCTGTTTTT. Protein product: CASRLGYRGAVF.

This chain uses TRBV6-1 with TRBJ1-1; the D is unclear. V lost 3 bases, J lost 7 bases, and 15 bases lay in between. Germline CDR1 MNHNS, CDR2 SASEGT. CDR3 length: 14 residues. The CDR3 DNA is TGTGCCAGCAGTGAGTTCCGAGGGAACGGTGAAGCTTTCTTT. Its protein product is CASSEFRGNGEAFF.

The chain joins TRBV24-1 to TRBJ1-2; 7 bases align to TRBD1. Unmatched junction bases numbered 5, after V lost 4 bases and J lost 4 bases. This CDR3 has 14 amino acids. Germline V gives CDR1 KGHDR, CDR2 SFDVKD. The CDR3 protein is CATSEGTDVYGYTF. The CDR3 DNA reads TGTGCCACCAGTGAAGGGACAGACGTCTATGGCTACACCTTC.

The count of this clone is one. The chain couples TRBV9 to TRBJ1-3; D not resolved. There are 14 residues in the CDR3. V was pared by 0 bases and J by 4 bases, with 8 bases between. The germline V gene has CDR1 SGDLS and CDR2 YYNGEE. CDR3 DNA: TGTGCCAGCAGCGTAGCCCCCCAAGGAAACACCATATATTTT. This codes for CASSVAPQGNTIYF. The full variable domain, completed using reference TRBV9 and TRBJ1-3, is DSGVTQTPKHLITATGQRVTLRCSPRSGDLSVYWYQQSLDQGLQFLIQYYNGEERAKGNILERFSAQQFPDLHSELNLSSLELGDSALYFCASSVAPQGNTIYFGEGSWLTVV.

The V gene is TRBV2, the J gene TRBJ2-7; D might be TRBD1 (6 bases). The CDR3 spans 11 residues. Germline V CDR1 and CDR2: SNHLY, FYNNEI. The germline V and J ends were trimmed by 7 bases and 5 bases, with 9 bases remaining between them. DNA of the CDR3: TGTGCCAGCAATGGGGGCGACGAGCAGTACTTC. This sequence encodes CASNGGDEQYF. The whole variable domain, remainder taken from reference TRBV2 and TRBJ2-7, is EPEVTQTPSHQVTQMGQEVILRCVPISNHLYFYWYRQILGQKVEFLVSFYNNEISEKSEIFDDQFSVERPDGSNFTLKIRSTKLEDSAMYFCASNGGDEQYFGPGTRLTVT.

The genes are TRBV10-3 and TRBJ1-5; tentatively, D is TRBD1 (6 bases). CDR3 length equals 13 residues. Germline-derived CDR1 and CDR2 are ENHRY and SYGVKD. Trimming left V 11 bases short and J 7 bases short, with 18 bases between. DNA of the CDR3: TGTGCCGCGGCCGGGGGGGCAGGGCAGCCCCAGCATTTT. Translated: CAAAGGAGQPQHF.

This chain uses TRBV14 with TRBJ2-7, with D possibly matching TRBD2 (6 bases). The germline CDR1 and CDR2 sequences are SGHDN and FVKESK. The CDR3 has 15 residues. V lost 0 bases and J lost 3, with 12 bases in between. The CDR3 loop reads CASSQERGGNYEQYF. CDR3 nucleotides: TGTGCCAGCAGCCAAGAGCGGGGCGGGAACTACGAGCAGTACTTC.

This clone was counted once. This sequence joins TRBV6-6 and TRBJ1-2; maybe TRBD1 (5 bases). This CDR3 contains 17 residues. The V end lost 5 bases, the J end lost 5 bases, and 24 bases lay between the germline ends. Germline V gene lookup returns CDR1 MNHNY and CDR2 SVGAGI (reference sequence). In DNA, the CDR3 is TGTGCCAGCAGTCCCCGCTCAGGGTCAATCACGAATTATGGCTACACCTTC. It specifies CASSPRSGSITNYGYTF.

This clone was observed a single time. CDR3 DNA sequence: TGCGCCAGCAGCGGACCGGGACAGGGCTTCGGTAACACCATATATTTT. Protein sequence: CASSGPGQGFGNTIYF. The genes are TRBV5-1 and TRBJ1-3; 9 nucleotides match TRBD1. V lost 4 bases, J lost 7 bases, and 12 bases stayed unmatched. Looked up from germline, CDR1 is SGHRS and CDR2 is YFSETQ. The CDR3 consists of 16 residues.

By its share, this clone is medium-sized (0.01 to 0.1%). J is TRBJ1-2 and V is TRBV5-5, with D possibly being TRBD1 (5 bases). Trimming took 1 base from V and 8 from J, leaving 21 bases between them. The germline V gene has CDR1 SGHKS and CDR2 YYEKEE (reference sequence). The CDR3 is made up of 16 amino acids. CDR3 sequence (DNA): TGTGCCAGCAGCTTGATGGTAACCCCAGGGCAAGGGGGCTACACCTTC. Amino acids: CASSLMVTPGQGGYTF.

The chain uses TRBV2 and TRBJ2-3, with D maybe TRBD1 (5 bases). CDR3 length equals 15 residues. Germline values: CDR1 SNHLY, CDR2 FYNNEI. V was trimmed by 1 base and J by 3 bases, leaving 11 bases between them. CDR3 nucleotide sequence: TGTGCCAGCAGTGAAGAGCAGGGAAGGACAGATACGCAGTATTTT. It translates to CASSEEQGRTDTQYF.

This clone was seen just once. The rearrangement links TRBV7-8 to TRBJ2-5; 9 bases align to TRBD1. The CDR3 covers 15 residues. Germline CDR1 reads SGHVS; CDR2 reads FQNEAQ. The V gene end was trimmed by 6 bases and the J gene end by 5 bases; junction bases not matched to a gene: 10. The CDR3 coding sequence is TGTGCCAGCAGTCCAGGACAGGGGATGGGGGAGACCCAGTACTTC. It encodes CASSPGQGMGETQYF.

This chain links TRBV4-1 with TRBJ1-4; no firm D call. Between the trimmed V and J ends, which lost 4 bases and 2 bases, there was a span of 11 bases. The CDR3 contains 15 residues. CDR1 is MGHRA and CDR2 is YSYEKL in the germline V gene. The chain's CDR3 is CASSPLPGTNEKLFF. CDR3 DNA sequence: TGCGCCAGCAGCCCCCTCCCAGGCACTAATGAAAAACTGTTTTTT.

For the CDR3, the DNA is TGTGCCAGCAGCTTAGCGTTGGAGTATGGCTACACCTTC. Protein sequence: CASSLALEYGYTF. The chain joins TRBV7-2 to TRBJ1-2, with D unresolved. The germline V gene has CDR1 SGHTA and CDR2 FQGNSA. The length of the CDR3 is 13 residues. V lost 0 bases and J lost 5, with 7 bases in between.